The 18 T cell receptor beta chains reported below all come from one sample, sequenced in a study of beta chain features in type 1 diabetes (dated by TCRdb to the late 2010s). Receptor amplification or capture employed the immunoSEQ multiplex PCR assay. The entire amount of isolated RNA was reverse transcribed using the High Capacity cDNA Reverse Transcription Kit, so the sequenced TCRB transcripts were expressed ones. TCRdb provides this immuneACCESS table in a form limited to in-frame rearrangements. Some clones are lacking; in checked studies, under half of them reflect an unresolved V gene, and why the rest are absent is not known. In this sample the table shows a few hundred thousand clones, about 30% of which occur a single time. About 0.06% of the sample belongs to the ten largest clones. Sample: naive CD4+ T cells from blood. Per the publication, the cell subset or site label means: true naive CD4+ T cells. Receptors originate from a man aged 18 to 30 in good health.

This clone showed up just a few times. The CDR3 coding sequence is TGTGCCTGGAGTGCGGCAGCTTACCTCACTGAAGCTTTCTTT. Protein sequence: CAWSAAAYLTEAFF. This chain uses TRBV30 with TRBJ1-1; D gene uncertain. Germline V gene data show CDR1 as GTSNPN and CDR2 as SVGIG (reference sequence). The length of the CDR3 is 14 residues. Trimming took off 1 base at V and 4 bases at J, with 13 bases between the two ends.

The chain has TRBV11-2 and TRBJ2-4, with D uncertain. Trimming cost V 5 bases and J 10 bases, with 12 bases left between them. The CDR3 is 12 amino acids. Germline CDR1 is SGHAT and CDR2 is FQNNGV. In nucleotides, the CDR3 is TGTGCCAGCAGCCCGATTGGGTCAATTCAGTACTTC. As protein: CASSPIGSIQYF.

The V call is TRBV2, the J call TRBJ2-1; 11 nucleotides align to TRBD1. The CDR3 extends over 18 amino acids. Germline lookup yields CDR1 SNHLY and CDR2 FYNNEI. V was pared by 2 bases and J by 2 bases, with 8 bases of the junction left unmatched. CDR3 region: CASSELVWTGGPYNEQFF. CDR3 nucleotides: TGTGCCAGCAGTGAACTGGTATGGACAGGGGGCCCCTACAATGAGCAGTTCTTC.

The V and J genes are TRBV5-4 and TRBJ2-4, with 7 bases that match TRBD1. CDR1 SGHNT and CDR2 YYREEE come from the germline V gene (reference sequence). This CDR3 has 12 amino acids. Losses at the gene ends were 4 bases for V and 7 bases for J; bases not matched to a gene: 2. The CDR3: CASSEQGNIQYF. The CDR3 DNA reads TGTGCCAGCAGCGAACAGGGGAACATTCAGTACTTC.

This rearrangement joins TRBV29-1 to TRBJ1-2; a weak D match, TRBD1 (5 bases). V was cut by 6 bases and J by 7 bases, with 12 bases left in between. CDR1 is SQVTM, CDR2 ANQGSEA, per germline. This CDR3 region has 11 residues. The CDR3 DNA sequence: TGCAGCGTGGGACCGGGAACTGGCTACACCTTC. Protein sequence: CSVGPGTGYTF.

CDR3 protein: CASSLDRNGAKTQYF. The CDR3 bases are TGTGCCAGCAGCTTAGACCGGAATGGTGCGAAGACCCAGTACTTC. This chain joins TRBV13 and TRBJ2-5; D is unresolved. The V end was cut by 1 base, the J end by 6 bases, with 15 bases between. The CDR3 has 15 amino acids. Germline CDR1 reads PRHDT; CDR2 reads FYEKMQ (reference sequence).

The chain links TRBV14 to TRBJ2-1; 13 bases align to TRBD2. Germline lookup yields CDR1 SGHDN and CDR2 FVKESK. This CDR3 contains 13 residues. V lost 8 bases and J lost 8; bases outside the gene matches: 3. The CDR3 here is CASGTSGRDEQFF. CDR3 coding DNA: TGTGCCAGCGGCACTAGCGGGAGGGATGAGCAGTTCTTC.

This clone was counted a few times. The CDR3 sequence is CASSWGVAYNEQFF. The CDR3 DNA reads TGTGCCAGCAGCTGGGGGGTCGCCTACAATGAGCAGTTCTTC. The V gene is TRBV7-6, the J gene TRBJ2-1; a weak D match, TRBD2 (6 bases). The CDR3 is 14 amino acids. The germline V gene has CDR1 SGHVS and CDR2 FNYEAQ. Trimming shortened V by 4 bases and J by 2 bases, and 9 bases separated the two germline ends.

This chain connects TRBV7-9 to TRBJ1-2; the D gene is possibly TRBD1 (5 bases). V was cut by 3 bases and J by 6 bases, with 14 bases left in between. The CDR3 extends over 14 amino acids. The V gene's germline CDR1 is SEHNR and CDR2 FQNEAQ (reference sequence). The CDR3 DNA reads TGTGCCAGCAGCTTTAGCCGGACATCAAATGGCTACACCTTC. Protein: CASSFSRTSNGYTF.

With respect to this clone: The same CDR3 also results from other DNA sequences found in this sample. The rearrangement links TRBV5-1 to TRBJ2-7; 8 bases are a match to TRBD2. The CDR3 totals 14 residues. V was pared by 1 base and J by 1 base, with 1 base of the junction left unmatched. Germline V lookup: CDR1 SGHRS, CDR2 YFSETQ. CDR3 sequence (DNA): TGCGCCAGCAGCTTGAGCGGGGGATCCTACGAGCAGTACTTC. This codes for CASSLSGGSYEQYF.

There are a few counts of this clone. V usage is TRBV27 and J usage is TRBJ2-7; D possibly matches TRBD1 or TRBD2 (5 bases each). The CDR3 has 14 amino acids. Germline V gene data show CDR1 as MNHEY and CDR2 as SMNVEV (reference sequence). V was shortened by 5 bases and J by 0 bases, with 11 bases between the two germline ends. The CDR3, as DNA: TGTGCCAGCAGTCGCCAGGGACCCTCCTACGAGCAGTACTTC. Translation gives CASSRQGPSYEQYF.

This clone was seen a few times. The chain recombines TRBV7-9 with TRBJ2-3; TRBD2 agrees at 8 bases. The CDR3 is 16 amino acids. Losses at the gene ends were 4 bases for V and 2 bases for J; bases not matched to a gene: 8. The germline gives CDR1 SEHNR, CDR2 FQNEAQ (reference sequence). CDR3 amino acids: CASSSRPSGSTDTQYF. In DNA form, the CDR3 reads TGTGCCAGCAGCTCCCGGCCTAGCGGGTCCACAGATACGCAGTATTTT.

This clone was detected a few times. The chain links TRBV7-9 to TRBJ2-7; D may correspond to TRBD1 or TRBD2 (5 bases each). Per germline, CDR1 SEHNR and CDR2 FQNEAQ (reference sequence). Trimming shortened V by 4 bases and J by 0 bases, and 13 bases separated the two germline ends. The CDR3 is 15 amino acids. DNA of the CDR3: TGTGCCAGCAGCTCCCTCCGGGACCGCTCCTACGAGCAGTACTTC. Translating gives CASSSLRDRSYEQYF.

The CDR3 nucleotides are TGCGCCAGCAGCTTGCTCCAGGGGGATACCTACGAGCAGTACTTC. This translates into CASSLLQGDTYEQYF. The chain recombines TRBV5-1 with TRBJ2-7; 7 bases match TRBD1. The V and J ends lost 1 base and 2 bases, in that order; junction bases with no gene match: 6. The CDR3 is 15 amino acids. Germline V gene lookup returns CDR1 SGHRS and CDR2 YFSETQ.

This chain connects TRBV19 to TRBJ2-7; 10 bases map to TRBD2. CDR3 length: 15 amino acids. CDR1 and CDR2 (germline): LNHDA, SQIVND (reference sequence). V dropped 4 bases and J dropped 2; count of bases not matched to a gene: 5. The CDR3: CASSTRLAGPYEQYF. CDR3 DNA sequence: TGTGCCAGTAGTACCCGACTAGCGGGTCCCTACGAGCAGTACTTC.

The chain employs TRBV5-1 and TRBJ2-5, with 9 positions matching TRBD1. Germline CDR1 reads SGHRS; CDR2 reads YFSETQ. V shed 3 bases and J 5 bases; nucleotides not matched to a gene: 8. This CDR3 contains 15 residues. Here the CDR3 DNA reads TGCGCCAGCAGCTGGAATACAGGGGGCGGGGAGACCCAGTACTTC. It specifies CASSWNTGGGETQYF.

The chain employs TRBV29-1 and TRBJ1-2; 7 positions agree with TRBD1. The CDR3 runs to 13 residues. From germline, CDR1 is SQVTM and CDR2 ANQGSEA. V shed 5 bases and J 0 bases; nucleotides not matched to a gene: 3. The CDR3 loop reads CSVTGTANYGYTF. The CDR3 nucleotides read TGCAGCGTTACCGGGACAGCTAACTATGGCTACACCTTC.

The chain employs TRBV7-2 and TRBJ1-2; D remains unclear. Germline CDR1 reads SGHTA; CDR2 reads FQGNSA. The CDR3 runs 13 residues. V shed 6 bases and J shed 7 bases, with 15 bases lying between them. The CDR3 region is CASRRGSIGGYTF. The CDR3 DNA reads TGTGCCAGCAGACGAGGGTCTATCGGTGGCTACACCTTC.